This T cell receptor beta chain appears in the sequencing data of a study of shared clonotypes between healthy human individuals. Study-level background: Participating donors consisted of two women and a few men aged 18 to 49.

The authors split each subset's genomic DNA evenly across several immunoSEQ plates. Using immunoSEQ multiplex PCR, the repertoire was profiled, and TCRdb retains in-frame clones only, with some absent. The sample carries 2,500,000 or so clones, more than 85% recorded once. Notes on this clone: Its antigen is currently unknown.

There are 11 residues in the CDR3. V dropped 6 bases and J dropped 7 bases, with 6 bases sitting between them. The germline V gene encodes CDR1 MDHEN and CDR2 SYDVKM. Study-wide results and limits: Roughly 5% of naive CD4 clonotypes were shared across a few donors.

It was into CD45RA+ naive and CD45RA-negative memory subsets that the CD4+ cells were split. Sequencing was performed on naive CD4+ T cells from PBMCs. Subset described: CD45RA+ positively selected. The TCR sequence derives from a man aged 18 to 29 in good health. Some clones in this sample may be carry-over from other donors' samples. The rearrangement uses TRBV28 and TRBJ2-2; D unresolved. The CDR3 bases are TGTGCCAGCAGGGTTGGCGGGGAGCTGTTTTTT. Translated, it gives CASRVGGELFF.